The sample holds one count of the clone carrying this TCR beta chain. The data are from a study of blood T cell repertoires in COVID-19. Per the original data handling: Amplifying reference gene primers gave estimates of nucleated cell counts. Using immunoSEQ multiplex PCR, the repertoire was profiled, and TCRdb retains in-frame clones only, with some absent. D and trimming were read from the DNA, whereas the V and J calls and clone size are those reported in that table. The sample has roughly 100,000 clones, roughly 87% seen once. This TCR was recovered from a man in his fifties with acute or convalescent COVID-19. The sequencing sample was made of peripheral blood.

The CDR3 sequence: CASSAQGYVYEQYF. The CDR3, as DNA: TGTGCCAGCAGCGCACAGGGTTATGTCTACGAGCAGTACTTC. The V and J genes are TRBV9 and TRBJ2-7, with D possibly matching TRBD1 (6 bases). Germline lookup yields CDR1 SGDLS and CDR2 YYNGEE. The length of the CDR3 is 14 residues. V was cut by 3 bases and J by 3 bases, with 13 bases left in between.